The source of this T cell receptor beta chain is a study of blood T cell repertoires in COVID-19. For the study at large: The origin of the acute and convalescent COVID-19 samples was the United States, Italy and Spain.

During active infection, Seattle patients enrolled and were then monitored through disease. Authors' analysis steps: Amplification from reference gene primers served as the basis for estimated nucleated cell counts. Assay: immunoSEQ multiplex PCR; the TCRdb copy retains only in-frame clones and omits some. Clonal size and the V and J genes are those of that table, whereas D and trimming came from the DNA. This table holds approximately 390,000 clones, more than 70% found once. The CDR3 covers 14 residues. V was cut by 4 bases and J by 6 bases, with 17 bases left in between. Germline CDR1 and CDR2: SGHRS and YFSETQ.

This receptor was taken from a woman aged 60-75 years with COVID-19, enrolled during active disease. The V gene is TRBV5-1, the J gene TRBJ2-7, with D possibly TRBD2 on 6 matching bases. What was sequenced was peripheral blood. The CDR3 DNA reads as TGCGCCAGCAGCGGAGGGACTGGTGTACGCGAGCAGTACTTC. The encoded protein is CASSGGTGVREQYF.